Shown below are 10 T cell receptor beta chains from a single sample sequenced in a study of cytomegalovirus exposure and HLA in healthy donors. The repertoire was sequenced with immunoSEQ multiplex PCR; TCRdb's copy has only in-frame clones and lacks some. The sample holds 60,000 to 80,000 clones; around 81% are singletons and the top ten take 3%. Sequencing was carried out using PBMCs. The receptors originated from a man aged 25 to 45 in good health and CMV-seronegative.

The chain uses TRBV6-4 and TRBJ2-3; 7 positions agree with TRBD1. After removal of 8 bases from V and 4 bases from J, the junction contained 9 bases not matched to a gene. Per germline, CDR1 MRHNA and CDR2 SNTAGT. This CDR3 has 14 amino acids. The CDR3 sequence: CASSFRGNADTQYF. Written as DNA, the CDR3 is TGTGCCAGCTCATTCAGGGGGAACGCAGATACGCAGTATTTT.

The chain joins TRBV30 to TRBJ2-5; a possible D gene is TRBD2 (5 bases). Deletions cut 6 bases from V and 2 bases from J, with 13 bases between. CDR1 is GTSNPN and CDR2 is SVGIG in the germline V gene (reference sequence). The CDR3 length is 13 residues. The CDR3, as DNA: TGTGCCTGTCCGGGAATGCGGCAAGAGACCCAGTACTTC. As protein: CACPGMRQETQYF.

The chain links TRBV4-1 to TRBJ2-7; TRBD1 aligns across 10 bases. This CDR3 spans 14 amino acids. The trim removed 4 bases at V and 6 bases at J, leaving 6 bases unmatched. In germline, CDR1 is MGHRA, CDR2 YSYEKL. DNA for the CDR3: TGCGCCAGCAGCCGCCCGGGACAGGGGCGCGAGCAGTACTTC. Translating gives CASSRPGQGREQYF.

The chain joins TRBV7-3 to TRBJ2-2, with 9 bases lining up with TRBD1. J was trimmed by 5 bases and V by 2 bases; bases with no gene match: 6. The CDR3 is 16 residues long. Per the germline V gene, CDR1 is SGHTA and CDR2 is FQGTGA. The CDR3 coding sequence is TGTGCCAGCAGCTTACTGGGCGGGACAGGGACCGGGGAGCTGTTTTTT. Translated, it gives CASSLLGGTGTGELFF.

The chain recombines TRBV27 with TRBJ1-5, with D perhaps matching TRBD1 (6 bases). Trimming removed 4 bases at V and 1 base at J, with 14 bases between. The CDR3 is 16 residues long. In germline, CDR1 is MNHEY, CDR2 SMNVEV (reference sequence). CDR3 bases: TGTGCCAGCAGTTGGAGGGGGGGGGCGAGCAATCAGCCCCAGCATTTT. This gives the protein CASSWRGGASNQPQHF.

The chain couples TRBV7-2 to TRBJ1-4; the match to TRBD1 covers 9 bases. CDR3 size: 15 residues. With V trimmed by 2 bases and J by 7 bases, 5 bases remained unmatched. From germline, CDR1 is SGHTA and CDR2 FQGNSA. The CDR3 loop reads CASSLLATGGEKLFF. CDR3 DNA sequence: TGTGCCAGCAGCTTACTGGCGACAGGGGGTGAAAAACTGTTTTTT.

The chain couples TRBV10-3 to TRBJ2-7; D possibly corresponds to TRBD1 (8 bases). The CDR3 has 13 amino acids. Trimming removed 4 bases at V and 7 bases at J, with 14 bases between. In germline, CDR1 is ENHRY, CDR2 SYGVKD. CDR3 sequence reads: CAISGLQGGEQYV. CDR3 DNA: TGTGCCATCAGTGGATTACAGGGGGGGGAGCAGTACGTC.

CDR3: CSVTRGGSQETQYF. Written as DNA, the CDR3 is TGCAGCGTTACGAGGGGGGGCAGTCAAGAGACCCAGTACTTC. The V call is TRBV29-1, the J call TRBJ2-5, with D maybe TRBD2 (7 bases). CDR3 length: 14 amino acids. Trimming removed 5 bases from V and 2 bases from J, with 15 bases in between. Germline-derived CDR1 and CDR2 are SQVTM and ANQGSEA.

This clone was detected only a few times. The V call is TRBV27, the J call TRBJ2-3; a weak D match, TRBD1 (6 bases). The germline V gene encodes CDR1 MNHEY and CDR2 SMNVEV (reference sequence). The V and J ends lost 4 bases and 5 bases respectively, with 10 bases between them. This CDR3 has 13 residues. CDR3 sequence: CASSSVGGDTQYF. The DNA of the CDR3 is TGTGCCAGCAGTTCAGTAGGGGGAGATACGCAGTATTTT.

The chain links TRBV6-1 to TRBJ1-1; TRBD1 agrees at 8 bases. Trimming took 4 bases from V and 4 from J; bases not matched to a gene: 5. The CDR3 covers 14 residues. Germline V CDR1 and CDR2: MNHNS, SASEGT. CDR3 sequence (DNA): TGTGCCAGCAGTGCCCAGACAGGGGCCACTGAAGCTTTCTTT. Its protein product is CASSAQTGATEAFF.